Each of the 23 T cell receptor beta chains below was sequenced from the same sample in a study of T cell responses to AZD1222 COVID-19 vaccine. The data were produced by immunoSEQ multiplex PCR, yet TCRdb's version contains in-frame clones alone and is incomplete. The table shows around 130,000 clones, with roughly 93% occurring only once. The sample here was peripheral blood, taken on day 0 of AZD1222 vaccination. These receptors all come from an adult in good health.

The rearrangement links TRBV6-5 to TRBJ2-3, with a weak D call TRBD2 (5 bases). The V end was cut by 6 bases, the J end by 4 bases, with 14 bases between. CDR3 length: 14 residues. Per the germline V gene, CDR1 is MNHEY and CDR2 is SVGAGI. As DNA, the CDR3 is TGTGCCAGCAGGTACGGAGGTCTAGCAGATACGCAGTATTTT. It is translated as CASRYGGLADTQYF.

The CDR3 DNA reads as TGTGCCAGTAGTAACGACGGAAACACCGGGGAGCTGTTTTTT. Translating it yields CASSNDGNTGELFF. The chain uses TRBV19 and TRBJ2-2; D remains ambiguous. Trimming removed 4 bases from V and 2 bases from J, with 8 bases in between. Per germline, CDR1 LNHDA and CDR2 SQIVND (reference sequence). The CDR3 covers 14 residues.

V gene TRBV19 combines with J gene TRBJ1-1, with 8 bases that match TRBD1. V was clipped by 4 bases and J by 0 bases; unmatched bases: 7. CDR1 and CDR2 from the germline V gene are LNHDA and SQIVND (reference sequence). The CDR3 contains 16 residues. As DNA, the CDR3 is TGTGCCAGTAGTACACTTCGGACAGGGATGAACACTGAAGCTTTCTTT. It is translated as CASSTLRTGMNTEAFF.

The V call is TRBV15, the J call TRBJ1-5, with 8 positions matching TRBD1. V shed 0 bases and J 5 bases; nucleotides not matched to a gene: 9. The CDR3 contains 17 residues. The germline V gene has CDR1 LNHNV and CDR2 YYDKDF (reference sequence). The chain's CDR3 is CATSRDAGGNFHQPQHF. DNA of the CDR3: TGTGCCACCAGCAGAGATGCAGGGGGCAATTTTCATCAGCCCCAGCATTTT.

The chain combines TRBV6-2 or TRBV6-3 with TRBJ1-4; D unresolved. V lost 0 bases and J lost 8, with 7 bases in between. Looked up from germline, CDR1 is MNHEY and CDR2 is SVGEGT. The CDR3 runs 13 residues. The CDR3 is CASSYSRYEKLFF. The CDR3 bases are TGTGCCAGCAGTTACTCGAGGTACGAAAAACTGTTTTTT.

The chain links TRBV6-5 to TRBJ1-3; D is possibly TRBD1 (5 bases). Germline-derived CDR1 and CDR2 are MNHEY and SVGAGI. The CDR3 length is 14 residues. Trimming cost V 6 bases and J 2 bases, with 11 bases left between them. The CDR3 nucleotides are TGTGCCAGCAGGGATTGGGGGACTGGAAACACCATATATTTT. It yields the protein CASRDWGTGNTIYF.

This clone showed up just once. V usage is TRBV7-9 and J usage is TRBJ2-3; D is unresolved. The CDR3 contains 12 residues. Germline V lookup: CDR1 SEHNR, CDR2 FQNEAQ (reference sequence). Trimming took 5 bases from V and 2 from J, leaving 5 bases between them. CDR3 amino acids: CASSPNTDTQYF. The CDR3 DNA follows: TGTGCCAGCAGCCCAAACACAGATACGCAGTATTTT.

The chain employs TRBV9 and TRBJ1-1; tentative D call: TRBD1 (5 bases). The germline CDR1 and CDR2 sequences are SGDLS and YYNGEE. Trimming stripped 4 bases from V and 2 bases from J, with 12 bases between. The CDR3 has 14 amino acids. In nucleotides, the CDR3 is TGTGCCAGCAGCCAATATCAGGGAAACACTGAAGCTTTCTTT. This gives the protein CASSQYQGNTEAFF.

The rearrangement joins TRBV14 to TRBJ2-5; D remains ambiguous. The CDR3 has 15 amino acids. Germline loops: CDR1 SGHDN, CDR2 FVKESK. The V and J ends lost 4 bases and 3 bases respectively, with 15 bases between them. The CDR3: CASSRLDPVEETQYF. Here the CDR3 DNA reads TGTGCCAGCAGCCGTCTAGACCCAGTGGAAGAGACCCAGTACTTC. Together with reference TRBV14 and TRBJ2-5, the CDR3 gives the full variable domain: EAGVTQFPSHSVIEKGQTVTLRCDPISGHDNLYWYRRVMGKEIKFLLHFVKESKQDESGMPNNRFLAERTGGTYSTLKVQPAELEDSGVYFCASSRLDPVEETQYFGPGTRLLVL.

The chain uses TRBV12-3 or TRBV12-4 and TRBJ2-7, with D possibly matching TRBD1 (6 bases). Trimming removed 5 bases at V and 5 bases at J, with 13 bases between. This CDR3 is 13 amino acids long. The CDR3 region is CASSNSGEHEQYF. The CDR3 DNA reads TGTGCCAGCAGTAATTCAGGGGAACACGAGCAGTACTTC.

The chain employs TRBV20-1 and TRBJ2-7; D is perhaps TRBD2 (6 bases). CDR3 length equals 11 residues. Germline assignment: CDR1 DFQATT and CDR2 SNEGSKA (reference sequence). V lost 3 bases and J lost 4, with 7 bases in between. The CDR3 coding sequence is TGCAGTGCTAGGGGGACTTACGAGCAGTACTTC. It encodes CSARGTYEQYF.

The rearrangement links TRBV19 to TRBJ1-2; 9 nucleotides line up with TRBD1. Trimming at V came to 10 bases and at J to 6 bases, leaving 9 bases not matched to a gene. The germline V gene has CDR1 LNHDA and CDR2 SQIVND (reference sequence). The length of the CDR3 is 13 residues. This chain's CDR3 is CATSWTGEDGYTF. The CDR3 nucleotides are TGTGCCACCTCGTGGACAGGGGAAGATGGCTACACCTTC.

V gene TRBV20-1 combines with J gene TRBJ1-5, with a weak D call TRBD1 (6 bases). CDR3 length equals 13 residues. The germline V and J ends were trimmed by 3 bases and 6 bases, with 12 bases remaining between them. Germline CDR1 reads DFQATT; CDR2 reads SNEGSKA (reference sequence). CDR3 DNA sequence: TGCAGTGCTAGTTCAGGGGTCGGTCAGCCCCAGCATTTT. The encoded protein is CSASSGVGQPQHF.

The chain has TRBV14 and TRBJ1-1; 9 nucleotides match TRBD1. Losses at the gene ends were 1 base for V and 6 bases for J; bases not matched to a gene: 9. CDR1 is SGHDN and CDR2 is FVKESK in the germline V gene. The CDR3 is 16 residues long. CDR3 region: CASSQGSDRGYPEAFF. CDR3 DNA: TGTGCCAGCAGCCAAGGTAGTGACAGGGGGTACCCTGAAGCTTTCTTT.

This clone came up a few times. The rearrangement joins TRBV27 to TRBJ1-4; 7 nucleotides agree with TRBD1. The CDR3 has 14 amino acids. Germline lookup yields CDR1 MNHEY and CDR2 SMNVEV (reference sequence). The junction had 8 bases not matched to a gene; V was cut back by 6 bases and J by 7 bases. The chain's CDR3 is CASSPPGGGEKLFF. In DNA form, the CDR3 reads TGTGCCAGCAGCCCCCCAGGGGGAGGTGAAAAACTGTTTTTT.

This clone was recorded only once. The rearrangement links TRBV19 to TRBJ1-4; no clear D gene. The CDR3 loop spans 12 amino acids. Trimming stripped 6 bases from V and 8 bases from J, with 10 bases between. Germline V CDR1 and CDR2: LNHDA, SQIVND (reference sequence). This CDR3 is CASSLLREKLFF. In DNA form, the CDR3 reads TGTGCCAGTAGCCTACTGCGGGAAAAACTGTTTTTT.

The gene calls are TRBV3-1 (or the pseudogene TRBV3-2) and TRBJ2-7, with D possibly being TRBD1 or TRBD2 (5 bases each). The CDR3 is made up of 12 amino acids. Trimming took 3 bases from V and 3 from J, leaving 6 bases between them. Germline CDR1 is LGHDT and CDR2 is YNNKEL (reference sequence). CDR3 coding DNA: TGTGCCAGCAGCCATGGGGGCTACGAGCAGTACTTC. Translating it yields CASSHGGYEQYF.

The CDR3 here is CASSSPYRSGLLRPGFF. The CDR3 region has the DNA TGTGCCAGTAGTTCCCCCTACCGCTCGGGACTACTAAGGCCGGGTTTCTTT. The chain combines TRBV19 with TRBJ1-1; TRBD1 is a possible D gene (5 bases). The germline V gene has CDR1 LNHDA and CDR2 SQIVND (reference sequence). The CDR3 loop spans 17 amino acids. V was cut by 5 bases and J by 13 bases, with 32 bases left in between.

The rearrangement joins TRBV5-6 to TRBJ1-2, with D possibly matching TRBD1 (6 bases). The CDR3 consists of 15 residues. Germline CDR1 SGHDT, CDR2 YYEEEE. Trimming pared 0 bases from V and 2 bases from J, leaving 11 bases between. CDR3 amino acids: CASSLVQGKNYGYTF. The CDR3 DNA is TGTGCCAGCAGCTTGGTGCAGGGGAAAAACTATGGCTACACCTTC. The full variable domain, in which reference TRBV5-6 and TRBJ1-2 provide the parts outside the CDR3, is DAGVTQSPTHLIKTRGQQVTLRCSPKSGHDTVSWYQQALGQGPQFIFQYYEEEERQRGNFPDRFSGHQFPNYSSELNVNALLLGDSALYLCASSLVQGKNYGYTFGSGTRLTVV.

This CDR3 reads CASRTGTGLAYEQYF. The CDR3 DNA reads TGTGCCAGCAGAACAGGGACAGGTCTCGCCTACGAGCAGTACTTC. The chain recombines TRBV6-5 with TRBJ2-7, with 8 bases that match TRBD1. Germline-derived CDR1 and CDR2 are MNHEY and SVGAGI. The J segment lost 2 bases and the V segment lost 6 bases, leaving 9 bases of the junction unmatched. The CDR3 is 15 amino acids.

The V gene is TRBV27, the J gene TRBJ1-1; D gene uncertain. The CDR3 is 13 amino acids. V gave up 7 bases and J gave up 7 bases, with 16 bases separating them. Germline values: CDR1 MNHEY, CDR2 SMNVEV (reference sequence). In DNA form, the CDR3 reads TGTGCCAGCATTTTGCAACCGGGCGGTGAAGCTTTCTTT. It translates to CASILQPGGEAFF.

The rearrangement links TRBV3-1 (or the pseudogene TRBV3-2) to TRBJ2-2; D not certain. Germline V gene data show CDR1 as LGHDT and CDR2 as YNNKEL (reference sequence). The CDR3 loop spans 12 amino acids. Deletions cut 4 bases from V and 6 bases from J, with 6 bases between. CDR3 DNA: TGTGCCAGCAGCCCGCGATCCGGGGAGCTGTTTTTT. It translates to CASSPRSGELFF.

The genes are TRBV25-1 and TRBJ2-2; D gene ambiguous. The CDR3 contains 14 residues. Trimming took 5 bases from V and 2 from J, leaving 9 bases between them. Germline V CDR1 and CDR2: MGHDK, SYGVNS. The CDR3 sequence is CASSLLGNTGELFF. The CDR3, as DNA: TGTGCCAGCAGTCTGCTAGGCAACACCGGGGAGCTGTTTTTT.